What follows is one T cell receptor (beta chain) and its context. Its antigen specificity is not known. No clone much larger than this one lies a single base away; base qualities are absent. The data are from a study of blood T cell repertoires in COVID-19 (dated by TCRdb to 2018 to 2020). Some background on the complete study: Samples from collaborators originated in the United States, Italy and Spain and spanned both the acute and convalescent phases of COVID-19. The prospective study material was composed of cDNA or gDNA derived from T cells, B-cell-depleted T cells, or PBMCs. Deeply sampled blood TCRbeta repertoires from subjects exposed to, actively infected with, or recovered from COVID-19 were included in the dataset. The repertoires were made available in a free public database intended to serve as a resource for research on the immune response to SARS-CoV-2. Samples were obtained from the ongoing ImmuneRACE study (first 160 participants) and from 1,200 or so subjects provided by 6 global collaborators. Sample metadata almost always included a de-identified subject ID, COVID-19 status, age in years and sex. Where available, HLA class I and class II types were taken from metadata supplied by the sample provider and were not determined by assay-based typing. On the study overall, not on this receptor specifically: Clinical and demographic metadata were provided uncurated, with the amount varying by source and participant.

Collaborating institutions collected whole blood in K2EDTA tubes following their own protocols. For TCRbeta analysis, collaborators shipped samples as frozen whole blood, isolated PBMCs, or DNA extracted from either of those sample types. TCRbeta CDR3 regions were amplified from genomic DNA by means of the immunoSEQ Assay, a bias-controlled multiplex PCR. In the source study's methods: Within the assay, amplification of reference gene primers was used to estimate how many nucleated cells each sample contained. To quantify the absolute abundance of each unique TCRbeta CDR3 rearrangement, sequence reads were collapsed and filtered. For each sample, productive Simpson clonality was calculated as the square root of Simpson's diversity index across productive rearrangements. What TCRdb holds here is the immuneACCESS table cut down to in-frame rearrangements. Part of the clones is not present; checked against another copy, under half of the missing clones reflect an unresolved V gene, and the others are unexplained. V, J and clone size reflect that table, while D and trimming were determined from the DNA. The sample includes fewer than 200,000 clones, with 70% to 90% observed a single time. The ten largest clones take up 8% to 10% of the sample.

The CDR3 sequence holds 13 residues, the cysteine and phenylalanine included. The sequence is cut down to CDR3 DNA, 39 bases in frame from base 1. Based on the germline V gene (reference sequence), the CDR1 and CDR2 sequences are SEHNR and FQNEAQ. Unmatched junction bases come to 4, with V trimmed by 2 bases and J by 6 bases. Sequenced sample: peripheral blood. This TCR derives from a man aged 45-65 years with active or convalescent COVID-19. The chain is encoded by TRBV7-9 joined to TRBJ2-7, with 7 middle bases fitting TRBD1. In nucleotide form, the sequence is TGTGCCAGCAGCTTAATAGGGGGCGGCGAGCAGTACTTC. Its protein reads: CASSLIGGGEQYF.